The 26 T cell receptor beta chains below come from one sample, sequenced in a study of T cells after yellow fever vaccination. TCRdb independently ran MiXCR on the 5' RACE reads; one entry per CDR3 protein. Of roughly 310,000 distinct CDR3 sequences listed, 8.7% are singletons. Sequencing used PBMCs, obtained on the day of the first yellow fever vaccination. All receptors derive from a man aged 18 to 29 who received the YFV17D yellow fever vaccine.

This chain links TRBV4-1 with TRBJ1-5; 8 nucleotides line up with TRBD1. CDR1 and CDR2 (germline): MGHRA, YSYEKL. With V trimmed by 4 bases and J by 6 bases, 5 bases remained unmatched. The CDR3 is 14 amino acids. CDR3 bases: TGCGCCAGCAGCCCGACAGGGGTTGCTCAGCCCCAGCATTTT. Amino acid sequence: CASSPTGVAQPQHF.

This clonotype appeared a few times. The chain recombines TRBV5-1 with TRBJ2-7; 9 bases fit TRBD1. V lost 2 bases to trimming and J lost 3 bases; unmatched junction nucleotides: 9. In germline, CDR1 is SGHRS, CDR2 YFSETQ. This CDR3 contains 16 residues. The CDR3 protein is CASSFGRTGAIYEQYF. The CDR3, as DNA: TGCGCCAGCAGCTTCGGGAGGACAGGGGCTATCTACGAGCAGTACTTC.

The rearrangement uses TRBV24-1 and TRBJ2-1; D may be TRBD1 (5 bases). V lost 1 base to trimming and J lost 1 base, with 10 bases between them. The CDR3 has 16 residues. Germline V gene sequence: CDR1 KGHDR, CDR2 SFDVKD. Here the CDR3 DNA reads TGTGCCACCAGTGATTTAACGACAGATTCCTACAATGAGCAGTTCTTC. Its translation: CATSDLTTDSYNEQFF.

This clonotype was picked up a small number of times. The V call is TRBV4-3, the J call TRBJ1-5; no definite D call. Trimming stripped 0 bases from V and 0 bases from J, with 6 bases between. CDR3 length: 15 amino acids. Germline V CDR1 and CDR2: LGHNA, YSLEER. CDR3 amino acids: CASSQDSYSNQPQHF. The CDR3, as DNA: TGCGCCAGCAGCCAAGACAGCTATAGCAATCAGCCCCAGCATTTT.

The chain links TRBV5-1 to TRBJ2-7; TRBD1 agrees at 7 bases. The germline gives CDR1 SGHRS, CDR2 YFSETQ. The V and J ends lost 5 bases and 1 base, in that order; junction bases with no gene match: 6. The CDR3 runs to 14 residues. The DNA for the CDR3 is TGCGCCAGCAGATTTGGACAGGCGTCCTACGAGCAGTACTTC. Protein: CASRFGQASYEQYF.

This clonotype was picked up a small number of times. This chain joins TRBV28 and TRBJ1-1; 7 nucleotides agree with TRBD1. The CDR3 covers 12 residues. Germline V gives CDR1 MDHEN, CDR2 SYDVKM. The junction had 2 bases not matched to a gene; V was cut back by 7 bases and J by 3 bases. The CDR3 region is CASKTGYTEAFF. The CDR3 DNA reads TGTGCCAGCAAGACAGGGTACACTGAAGCTTTCTTT.

This rearrangement joins TRBV20-1 to TRBJ1-2; D may be TRBD1 (5 bases). Germline CDR1 is DFQATT and CDR2 is SNEGSKA (reference sequence). Trimming took off 0 bases at V and 8 bases at J, with 13 bases between the two ends. This CDR3 region has 13 residues. Written as DNA, the CDR3 is TGCAGTGCTAGAGAGAGGAACGGGGCGGGCTACACCTTC. It is translated as CSARERNGAGYTF.

This clonotype was seen ten or more times. The chain couples TRBV10-3 to TRBJ1-5; D is unclear. CDR3 length: 14 residues. The germline gives CDR1 ENHRY, CDR2 SYGVKD. Trimming shortened V by 0 bases and J by 5 bases, and 8 bases separated the two germline ends. CDR3 DNA sequence: TGTGCCATCAGTGAGTCGGTCTCAGATCAGCCCCAGCATTTT. Its protein is CAISESVSDQPQHF.

This clonotype has more than one count but fewer than ten. The chain recombines TRBV12-3 or TRBV12-4 with TRBJ2-3, with D possibly matching TRBD2 (5 bases). The V and J ends lost 5 bases and 6 bases respectively, with 12 bases between them. The CDR3 is made up of 13 amino acids. The DNA for the CDR3 is TGTGCCAGCAGTGCTCGGGGTGGGGATACGCAGTATTTT. Translated, it gives CASSARGGDTQYF.

The gene calls are TRBV10-3 and TRBJ2-4; 9 bases map to TRBD2. The CDR3 is 14 residues long. Germline assignment: CDR1 ENHRY and CDR2 SYGVKD. J gave up 5 bases and V 11 bases, and 10 bases lay outside the gene matches. For the CDR3, the DNA is TGTGCCTCCGCTAGCGGGGCGACCCAAAACATTCAGTACTTC. As protein: CASASGATQNIQYF.

The chain uses TRBV15 and TRBJ2-5; D is unclear. Germline CDR1 is LNHNV and CDR2 is YYDKDF (reference sequence). The CDR3 extends over 13 amino acids. V shed 1 base and J shed 3 bases, with 6 bases lying between them. CDR3 nucleotide sequence: TGTGCCACCAGCAGAGGTTTCGAAGAGACCCAGTACTTC. It translates to CATSRGFEETQYF.

This clonotype appeared a few times. This chain links TRBV7-2 with TRBJ2-7, with 11 bases fitting TRBD2. V gave up 2 bases and J gave up 3 bases; unmatched junction bases: 3. Germline-derived CDR1 and CDR2 are SGHTA and FQGNSA. There are 15 residues in the CDR3. The chain's CDR3 is CASSLSGTSGYEQYF. CDR3 DNA: TGTGCCAGCAGCTTATCCGGGACTAGCGGCTACGAGCAGTACTTC. The full variable domain, in which reference TRBV7-2 and TRBJ2-7 provide the parts outside the CDR3, is GAGVSQSPSNKVTEKGKDVELRCDPISGHTALYWYRQSLGQGLEFLIYFQGNSAPDKSGLPSDRFSAERTGGSVSTLTIQRTQQEDSAVYLCASSLSGTSGYEQYFGPGTRLTVT.

The rearrangement links TRBV13 to TRBJ2-7, with 13 bases that match TRBD2. The CDR3 consists of 14 residues. The germline gives CDR1 PRHDT, CDR2 FYEKMQ (reference sequence). With 6 bases clipped from V and 6 bases from J, the junction kept 5 bases outside the gene matches. The CDR3 sequence: CASRLAGGPGEQYF. The CDR3 region has the DNA TGTGCCAGCAGACTAGCGGGGGGGCCGGGCGAGCAGTACTTC.

This rearrangement joins TRBV5-6 to TRBJ2-3; no clear D gene. V shed 0 bases and J shed 0 bases, with 8 bases lying between them. The CDR3 is 15 residues long. Germline V lookup: CDR1 SGHDT, CDR2 YYEEEE. Written as DNA, the CDR3 is TGTGCCAGCAGCTTGGGGGAAATCAGCACAGATACGCAGTATTTT. It codes for CASSLGEISTDTQYF.

This clonotype was seen more than once but under ten times. V and J are TRBV7-2 and TRBJ2-7, with D tentatively TRBD1 (6 bases). The germline V gene has CDR1 SGHTA and CDR2 FQGNSA. The CDR3 contains 15 residues. Between the trimmed V and J ends, which lost 3 bases and 6 bases, there was a span of 18 bases. The CDR3 DNA reads as TGTGCCAGCAGCTTTTTTTCGGACAGCCTTGGCGAGCAGTACTTC. It encodes CASSFFSDSLGEQYF.

Only a few counts were recorded for this clonotype. This chain connects TRBV5-1 to TRBJ2-7; D is undetermined. V lost 0 bases, J lost 7 bases, and 14 bases lay in between. Per the germline V gene, CDR1 is SGHRS and CDR2 is YFSETQ. The CDR3 covers 14 residues. This CDR3 reads CASSLASPEEEQYV. In DNA, the CDR3 is TGCGCCAGCAGCTTGGCCAGCCCCGAGGAGGAGCAGTACGTC.

There are many counts of this clonotype. J is TRBJ2-1 and V is TRBV7-3; D is possibly TRBD1 (6 bases). The V gene lost 2 bases and the J gene lost 7 bases, with 12 bases spanning the gap. CDR3 size: 14 residues. The germline CDR1 and CDR2 sequences are SGHTA and FQGTGA. The CDR3: CASSLYSRGNEQFF. The CDR3 nucleotides are TGTGCCAGCAGCTTATATTCCAGGGGAAATGAGCAGTTCTTC.

This clonotype appeared a few times. This chain connects TRBV19 to TRBJ2-5; D not resolved. V was pared by 3 bases and J by 4 bases, with 15 bases between. Germline values: CDR1 LNHDA, CDR2 SQIVND (reference sequence). The CDR3 is 15 amino acids. CDR3 DNA sequence: TGTGCCAGTAGTATCCCCGGTCCGCTGGGAGAGACCCAGTACTTC. Its protein product is CASSIPGPLGETQYF. Full variable domain (remainder filled in from reference TRBV19 and TRBJ2-5): DGGITQSPKYLFRKEGQNVTLSCEQNLNHDAMYWYRQDPGQGLRLIYYSQIVNDFQKGDIAEGYSVSREKKESFPLTVTSAQKNPTAFYLCASSIPGPLGETQYFGPGTRLLVL.

The table lists this clonotype with many counts. The chain joins TRBV10-3 to TRBJ2-3; 7 nucleotides match TRBD2. This CDR3 has 12 residues. Looked up from germline, CDR1 is ENHRY and CDR2 is SYGVKD. V lost 9 bases, J lost 2 bases, and 2 bases stayed unmatched. CDR3 nucleotides: TGTGCCATGGCGGGAGACACAGATACGCAGTATTTT. Amino acids: CAMAGDTDTQYF.

This clonotype came up many times. V gene TRBV7-3 combines with J gene TRBJ2-1; possible D gene TRBD2, 5 bases. This CDR3 comprises 12 residues. From germline, CDR1 is SGHTA and CDR2 FQGTGA. V lost 3 bases and J 5 bases, leaving 5 bases between the germline ends. CDR3 nucleotides: TGTGCCAGCAGCTTCGGGGACAATGAGCAGTTCTTC. Translation gives CASSFGDNEQFF.

In this sample, this clonotype turned up many times. The gene calls are TRBV3-1 and TRBJ1-3; no definite D call. The CDR3 loop spans 15 amino acids. The germline V and J ends were trimmed by 0 bases and 0 bases, with 6 bases remaining between them. In germline, CDR1 is LGHDT, CDR2 YNNKEL (reference sequence). This CDR3 is CASSQEDVSGNTIYF. The DNA for the CDR3 is TGTGCCAGCAGCCAAGAGGACGTCTCTGGAAACACCATATATTTT.

The rearrangement joins TRBV7-2 to TRBJ2-1; a weak D match, TRBD1 (6 bases). The V gene's germline CDR1 is SGHTA and CDR2 FQGNSA. CDR3 length: 15 residues. With 3 bases removed from V and 8 bases from J, the gap between germline ends came to 17 bases. The CDR3 sequence is CASSFRGATVDEQFF. Here the CDR3 DNA reads TGTGCCAGCAGCTTCAGGGGCGCCACCGTCGATGAGCAGTTCTTC.

This clonotype was detected only a few times. This chain links TRBV10-3 with TRBJ2-3; a weak D match, TRBD2 (5 bases). Trimming pared 8 bases from V and 2 bases from J, leaving 14 bases between. CDR1 and CDR2 (germline): ENHRY, SYGVKD. The CDR3 extends over 14 amino acids. In nucleotides, the CDR3 is TGTGCCATCCAGGACTCATGGGACACAGATACGCAGTATTTT. Its protein product is CAIQDSWDTDTQYF.

The sample holds a few counts of this clonotype. V is TRBV25-1 and J is TRBJ2-3, with 8 bases lining up with TRBD1. The germline gives CDR1 MGHDK, CDR2 SYGVNS. The CDR3 runs to 15 residues. With V trimmed by 2 bases and J by 4 bases, 5 bases remained unmatched. For the CDR3, the DNA is TGTGCCAGCAGTGAAGACAGGGGTGTCGCAGATACGCAGTATTTT. The encoded protein is CASSEDRGVADTQYF.

The chain carries TRBV7-8 and TRBJ2-3; TRBD2 agrees at 15 bases. The CDR3 is made up of 16 amino acids. V trimming: 4 bases; J trimming: 6 bases; junction bases outside the gene matches: 5. Germline V gene data show CDR1 as SGHVS and CDR2 as FQNEAQ. The CDR3 is CASSSGLAGGLDTQYF. The CDR3 DNA sequence: TGTGCCAGCAGCTCCGGACTAGCGGGGGGGTTGGATACGCAGTATTTT.

The J gene is TRBJ2-7, the V gene TRBV27; TRBD2 is a possible D gene (6 bases). This CDR3 is built from 15 residues. The germline V gene encodes CDR1 MNHEY and CDR2 SMNVEV (reference sequence). Deletions cut 1 base from V and 2 bases from J, with 12 bases between. For the CDR3, the DNA is TGTGCCAGCAGTTTATACGGACTATCAGCCTACGAGCAGTACTTC. Translating gives CASSLYGLSAYEQYF.